The sequence of this T cell receptor beta chain was determined in a study of OX40 agonist ivuxolimab in advanced cancers. Study results and limitations: Low levels of normalized T-cell clonal expansion also appeared in some nonresponders. Averaged across samples, CD8+ T cells carried more expanded clones than CD4+ did. Relatively little clonal expansion, among the lowest observed, appeared in partial responders at 0.1-3.0 mg/kg.

Notes on this clone: The target antigen is unknown.

Using immunoSEQ multiplex PCR, the repertoire was profiled, and TCRdb retains in-frame clones only, with some absent. The sample yields under 45,000 clones, more than 80% seen once. From germline, CDR1 is MDHEN and CDR2 SYDVKM. V lost 5 bases, J lost 5 bases, and 8 bases stayed unmatched. The CDR3 totals 14 residues. The sequence came from an adult with an advanced solid tumor such as melanoma, head and neck, liver or kidney cancer. The chain links TRBV28 to TRBJ1-2; 7 bases are shared with TRBD1. The starting material was CD4+ or CD8+ T cells sorted from blood, obtained in a trial of the OX40 agonist ivuxolimab. CDR3 region: CASSPPVQGYGYTF. The CDR3 DNA follows: TGTGCCAGCAGTCCCCCGGTACAGGGGTATGGCTACACCTTC.